What follows are 23 T cell receptor beta chains derived from one specimen sequenced in a study of cytomegalovirus exposure and HLA in healthy donors. Clones were read by immunoSEQ multiplex PCR, and TCRdb kept only the in-frame ones, dropping some. This sample has more than 250,000 clones, with 75% to 90% found just once. The source material was PBMCs. Receptors originate from a woman aged 18-29 years in good health and CMV-seronegative.

This chain links TRBV5-4 with TRBJ2-2; 9 positions match TRBD1. Germline values: CDR1 SGHNT, CDR2 YYREEE (reference sequence). The CDR3 sequence is 16 residues long. J lost 0 bases, V lost 2 bases, and 2 bases had no gene match. The CDR3 loop reads CASSFGDRANTGELFF. In DNA form, the CDR3 reads TGTGCCAGCAGCTTCGGGGACAGGGCGAACACCGGGGAGCTGTTTTTT.

This clone has just a few counts. V and J are TRBV27 and TRBJ2-7; 9 bases align to TRBD2. Germline V gives CDR1 MNHEY, CDR2 SMNVEV (reference sequence). The CDR3 has 16 amino acids. V gave up 4 bases and J gave up 0 bases; unmatched junction bases: 7. The CDR3 nucleotides are TGTGCCAGCAGTTCCCCGGAGACTAGCGGCTCCTACGAGCAGTACTTC. Encoded protein: CASSSPETSGSYEQYF.

The rearrangement uses TRBV6-5 and TRBJ2-7; 10 bases line up with TRBD2. Trimming cost V 2 bases and J 7 bases; bases outside gene matches: 8. Germline CDR1 MNHEY, CDR2 SVGAGI. The CDR3 sequence is 15 residues long. CDR3 in DNA: TGTGCCAGCAGTTACATAGCGGGAGGCCGGGGGGAGCAGTACTTC. Translating it yields CASSYIAGGRGEQYF.

The chain has TRBV28 and TRBJ2-7, with TRBD2 matching over 11 bases. Germline V gives CDR1 MDHEN, CDR2 SYDVKM. V dropped 6 bases and J dropped 2; count of bases not matched to a gene: 6. The CDR3 sequence is 15 residues long. CDR3 bases: TGTGCCAGCAGCCGGGGACTAGCGGTTACCTACGAGCAGTACTTC. This encodes CASSRGLAVTYEQYF. Filled out from reference TRBV28 and TRBJ2-7, the complete variable domain reads DVKVTQSSRYLVKRTGEKVFLECVQDMDHENMFWYRQDPGLGLRLIYFSYDVKMKEKGDIPEGYSVSREKKERFSLILESASTNQTSMYLCASSRGLAVTYEQYFGPGTRLTVT.

The V and J genes are TRBV6-5 and TRBJ1-2; 10 bases match TRBD1. In germline, CDR1 is MNHEY, CDR2 SVGAGI. This CDR3 has 15 residues. Unmatched junction bases numbered 9, after V lost 7 bases and J lost 4 bases. The CDR3 DNA reads TGTGCCAGCACCGGACGGGGACAGGGGCGCTATGGCTACACCTTC. Translating it yields CASTGRGQGRYGYTF.

The CDR3 reads CASSLTTGVIDTGELFF. The DNA of the CDR3 is TGTGCCAGCAGTTTAACCACAGGGGTCATCGACACCGGGGAGCTGTTTTTT. J is TRBJ2-2 and V is TRBV28; 7 bases line up with TRBD1. The CDR3 loop spans 17 amino acids. Germline lookup yields CDR1 MDHEN and CDR2 SYDVKM. Trimming took 2 bases from V and 3 from J; bases not matched to a gene: 9.

Concerning this clone itself: The identical CDR3 is also encoded by other nucleotide sequences in the sample. The gene calls are TRBV5-1 and TRBJ2-7; maybe TRBD1 (6 bases). The CDR3 sequence is 14 residues long. The germline V and J ends were trimmed by 0 bases and 2 bases, with 9 bases remaining between them. Germline V gives CDR1 SGHRS, CDR2 YFSETQ. The CDR3 region is CASSLGTAPYEQYF. The CDR3, as DNA: TGCGCCAGCAGCTTGGGGACAGCGCCCTACGAGCAGTACTTC.

This clone was counted a few times. The chain couples TRBV2 to TRBJ1-2, with unresolved D. The CDR3 loop spans 13 amino acids. CDR1 and CDR2 from the germline V gene are SNHLY and FYNNEI. Trimming took off 1 base at V and 8 bases at J, with 11 bases between the two ends. Written as DNA, the CDR3 is TGTGCCAGCAGTGAAGGGCAGTCCCTGGGCTACACCTTC. Residues: CASSEGQSLGYTF.

This clone came up once. The chain is built from TRBV12-5 and TRBJ1-2; D ambiguous. The CDR3 has 15 residues. V was cut by 2 bases and J by 2 bases, with 12 bases left in between. Germline CDR1 LGHNT, CDR2 FRNRAP. The DNA for the CDR3 is TGTGCTAGTGGTTTGTATGGCAGCGGCAACTATGGCTACACCTTC. Residues: CASGLYGSGNYGYTF.

This chain links TRBV9 with TRBJ2-1; maybe TRBD2 (5 bases). Germline V gives CDR1 SGDLS, CDR2 YYNGEE. CDR3 length: 14 residues. The ends were cut back, 3 bases at V and 6 bases at J, with 13 bases in the middle. The CDR3 here is CASSAWTQSNEQFF. CDR3 nucleotide sequence: TGTGCCAGCAGCGCCTGGACTCAGAGCAATGAGCAGTTCTTC.

The table lists this clone with a few counts. The chain couples TRBV2 to TRBJ2-2; 7 bases are shared with TRBD1. The CDR3 extends over 14 amino acids. After removal of 8 bases from V and 3 bases from J, the junction contained 6 bases not matched to a gene. Germline lookup yields CDR1 SNHLY and CDR2 FYNNEI. In DNA, the CDR3 is TGTGCCAGCGCCCGGGACAGAGACACCGGGGAGCTGTTTTTT. Encoded protein: CASARDRDTGELFF.

The chain joins TRBV15 to TRBJ2-7; 7 bases map to TRBD1. J gave up 3 bases and V 4 bases, and 6 bases lay outside the gene matches. The CDR3 length is 14 residues. The germline V gene has CDR1 LNHNV and CDR2 YYDKDF (reference sequence). The CDR3 reads CATSNRDSFYEQYF. The CDR3 DNA reads TGTGCCACCAGCAACCGGGACAGCTTCTACGAGCAGTACTTC.

This clone was found once. The chain combines TRBV6-6 with TRBJ2-2, with 8 bases identical to TRBD1. V was clipped by 4 bases and J by 9 bases; unmatched bases: 10. Germline V lookup: CDR1 MNHNY, CDR2 SVGAGI (reference sequence). There are 15 residues in the CDR3. This chain's CDR3 is CASSLHGTGGRELFF. CDR3 coding DNA: TGTGCCAGCAGTTTGCATGGGACAGGCGGTCGGGAGCTGTTTTTT.

The chain combines TRBV4-3 with TRBJ2-2, with D maybe TRBD1 (6 bases). The germline V gene encodes CDR1 LGHNA and CDR2 YSLEER. The CDR3 contains 17 residues. V dropped 0 bases and J dropped 3 bases, with 14 bases sitting between them. The CDR3 nucleotides read TGCGCCAGCAGCCAAGACTGGGCAGGGGCTTACACCGGGGAGCTGTTTTTT. Protein sequence: CASSQDWAGAYTGELFF.

The count of this clone is one. The chain employs TRBV11-2 and TRBJ2-7, with 10 positions matching TRBD1. Germline values: CDR1 SGHAT, CDR2 FQNNGV. The CDR3 covers 15 residues. V shed 5 bases, J shed 5 bases, and the junction held 9 bases outside the gene matches. CDR3 sequence (DNA): TGTGCCAGCAGCGAATCCGGGACAGGGGTCCACGAGCAGTACTTC. This codes for CASSESGTGVHEQYF.

The CDR3 reads CASSLSTGGTEAFF. CDR3 nucleotides: TGCGCCAGCAGCTTGAGTACAGGGGGAACTGAAGCTTTCTTT. The rearrangement uses TRBV5-1 and TRBJ1-1; the match to TRBD1 covers 8 bases. CDR3 length: 14 amino acids. CDR1 is SGHRS, CDR2 YFSETQ, per germline. J was trimmed by 5 bases and V by 1 base; bases with no gene match: 4.

This chain joins TRBV19 and TRBJ2-3; D not resolved. Germline CDR1 reads LNHDA; CDR2 reads SQIVND (reference sequence). V lost 1 base and J lost 9, with 20 bases in between. This CDR3 is built from 16 residues. The CDR3 DNA is TGTGCCAGTAGTATAGGAGCTGGGCAGATTCCTCCAACGCAGTATTTT. Amino acids: CASSIGAGQIPPTQYF. The full variable domain, rest sourced from reference TRBV19 and TRBJ2-3, is DGGITQSPKYLFRKEGQNVTLSCEQNLNHDAMYWYRQDPGQGLRLIYYSQIVNDFQKGDIAEGYSVSREKKESFPLTVTSAQKNPTAFYLCASSIGAGQIPPTQYFGPGTRLTVL.

This clone appeared a single time. The J gene is TRBJ1-2, the V gene TRBV6-5; D perhaps matches TRBD1 (5 bases). The ends were cut back, 4 bases at V and 3 bases at J, with 12 bases in the middle. There are 14 residues in the CDR3. Germline CDR1 MNHEY, CDR2 SVGAGI. CDR3 protein: CASSLFGRDYGYTF. The DNA for the CDR3 is TGTGCCAGCAGTTTGTTCGGCAGGGACTATGGCTACACCTTC.

CDR3 sequence (DNA): TGTGCCAGCAGTTTGACCCCCGACAGGACCAGCACAGATACGCAGTATTTT. The encoded protein is CASSLTPDRTSTDTQYF. This chain uses TRBV28 with TRBJ2-3; tentatively, D is TRBD1 (6 bases). Germline V gene lookup returns CDR1 MDHEN and CDR2 SYDVKM. The V and J ends lost 3 bases and 0 bases respectively, with 16 bases between them. This CDR3 is built from 17 residues.

This clone was picked up one time. The chain joins TRBV28 to TRBJ1-2, with 8 bases identical to TRBD1. Germline V gives CDR1 MDHEN, CDR2 SYDVKM. This CDR3 region has 14 residues. J gave up 0 bases and V 5 bases, and 2 bases lay outside the gene matches. The CDR3: CASSDRGPNYGYTF. CDR3 DNA sequence: TGTGCCAGCAGTGACAGGGGACCTAACTATGGCTACACCTTC.

The rearrangement uses TRBV7-8 and TRBJ2-6; TRBD1 is a possible D gene (6 bases). Trimming cost V 5 bases and J 12 bases, with 17 bases left between them. From germline, CDR1 is SGHVS and CDR2 FQNEAQ. The CDR3 sequence is 14 residues long. The CDR3 reads CASSLSGTPAVLTF. The CDR3 coding sequence is TGTGCCAGCAGCCTATCCGGGACACCGGCCGTCCTGACTTTC.

To note about this clone: In the same sample, other DNA sequences code for this CDR3. The gene calls are TRBV29-1 and TRBJ2-5; TRBD1 might be the D (5 bases). This CDR3 spans 13 amino acids. Germline V lookup: CDR1 SQVTM, CDR2 ANQGSEA. Trimming took 7 bases from V and 4 from J, leaving 16 bases between them. DNA of the CDR3: TGCAGCGCACGGCCCCCAGGGTTAGAGACCCAGTACTTC. It is translated as CSARPPGLETQYF.

The chain couples TRBV7-3 to TRBJ2-7; 11 bases map to TRBD2. There are 14 residues in the CDR3. CDR1 SGHTA and CDR2 FQGTGA come from the germline V gene. V gave up 8 bases and J gave up 2 bases; unmatched junction bases: 5. CDR3 nucleotide sequence: TGTGCCAGCGCACTAGCGGGAGCTCCCTACGAGCAGTACTTC. Protein product: CASALAGAPYEQYF.